This is a list of T cell receptor beta chains from one sample in a study of cytomegalovirus exposure and HLA in healthy donors. Assay used: immunoSEQ multiplex PCR; TCRdb lists only in-frame clones, some missing. Here the sample spans around 54,000 clones, around 80% being singletons. The sample comprised PBMCs. The receptors derive from a man aged 30 to 45 in good health and CMV-seropositive. CDR3s include the opening cysteine and the closing phenylalanine or tryptophan. D genes are given only for firm matches. For some rows the clone size is stated as once, few or many, or as a class when expanded; others skip it.

cdr3_nt	cdr3_aa	v_call	d_call	j_call	clone_size
TGCGCCAGCAGGGGAAACAGGGGGGCACTAGGTGAAAAACTGTTTTTT	CASRGNRGALGEKLFF	TRBV4-1	TRBD1	TRBJ1-4	.
TGTGCCAGCAGCTTGGCGGAAGGAGGCTACGAGCAGTACTTC	CASSLAEGGYEQYF	TRBV7-8	.	TRBJ2-7	.
TGTGCCAGCAGCTTGAGTCTAGCCTCCTACAATGAGCAGTTCTTC	CASSLSLASYNEQFF	TRBV5-4	.	TRBJ2-1	.
TGCGCCAGCAGCCTACAGGGAGCGGCTGGAAACACCATATATTTT	CASSLQGAAGNTIYF	TRBV5-1	.	TRBJ1-3	few
TGTGCCAGCAGCCGGGAGGGGTATGGCTACACCTTC	CASSREGYGYTF	TRBV7-9	.	TRBJ1-2	.
TGTGCCAGCAGACAATCACAGGGGGCGGGCAATGAAAAACTGTTTTTT	CASRQSQGAGNEKLFF	TRBV2	TRBD1	TRBJ1-4	once
TGTGCCAGCAGCTTAAATTCGGGTATCTACAATGAGCAGTTCTTC	CASSLNSGIYNEQFF	TRBV11-2	.	TRBJ2-1	.
TGTGCCAGCAGTACTCCATTAAGAGGCAATCAGCCCCAGCATTTT	CASSTPLRGNQPQHF	TRBV28	.	TRBJ1-5	.
TGTGCCAGCTCCCGTACCGGGACAGGGGCGCGATACGAGCAGTACTTC	CASSRTGTGARYEQYF	TRBV18	TRBD1	TRBJ2-7	.
TGTGCCAGTCGAGGGCAGGGGGCCACAGATACGCAGTATTTT	CASRGQGATDTQYF	TRBV19	TRBD1	TRBJ2-3	.
TGTGCCAGCAGTTACTCGACCGGGATAAGTGGAAACACCATATATTTT	CASSYSTGISGNTIYF	TRBV6-5	.	TRBJ1-3	.
TGTGCCAGCAGCCCAGGACAGATCCCCCAAAAACTGTTTTTT	CASSPGQIPQKLFF	TRBV9	.	TRBJ1-4	.
TGTGCCAGCAGCCAAGATAGCGGGGGGGCGAATGAGCAGTTCTTC	CASSQDSGGANEQFF	TRBV4-2	TRBD2	TRBJ2-1	.
TGTGCCAGCAGTTACTCTTCAGGGTTGGCTAACTATGGCTACACCTTC	CASSYSSGLANYGYTF	TRBV6-5	.	TRBJ1-2	.
TGTGCCAGCGCCACCCGGGCGAGGAGGTCCTCGGATACGCAGTATTTT	CASATRARRSSDTQYF	TRBV27	.	TRBJ2-3	.
TGCGCCAGCAGCCGGGACAGGGACTCCTACGAGCAGTACTTC	CASSRDRDSYEQYF	TRBV4-1	TRBD1	TRBJ2-7	.
TGTGCCAGCAGTCAAGGTACAGGGGATGTAGAGACCCAGTACTTC	CASSQGTGDVETQYF	TRBV6-5	TRBD1	TRBJ2-5	few
TGTGCCAGCGTTTCCAGGGAGACAGGGTCCTACAATGAGCAGTTCTTC	CASVSRETGSYNEQFF	TRBV5-6	TRBD1	TRBJ2-1	.
TGTGCCAGCAAAGTACAGGGTGGGGGTTACGAGCAGTACTTC	CASKVQGGGYEQYF	TRBV6-5	.	TRBJ2-7	.
TGTGCCAGCAGCGTTGGAGGGGGCTGGGAAAAACTGTTTTTT	CASSVGGGWEKLFF	TRBV9	TRBD1	TRBJ1-4	.
TGTGCCAGCAGTACGAGTACGGGGATTCGTGGCGAGCAGTACTTC	CASSTSTGIRGEQYF	TRBV6-1	.	TRBJ2-7	few
TGTGCCAGCAGTTTATTTTCTAGCGGGATCTCCTACGAGCAGTACTTC	CASSLFSSGISYEQYF	TRBV28	TRBD2	TRBJ2-7	.
TGTGCCAGCAGAACTTCGAACCCTCTTAGCGGGGGGCGCGCCGGGGAGCTGTTTTTT	CASRTSNPLSGGRAGELFF	TRBV6-4	TRBD2	TRBJ2-2	.
TGTGCCAGCAGGAAAGACAGATCGAACACCGGGGAGCTGTTTTTT	CASRKDRSNTGELFF	TRBV9	.	TRBJ2-2	.
TGTGCCAGCAGCCGCCCGGGGGAGGGCAGGAAGTACTTC	CASSRPGEGRKYF	TRBV7-6	TRBD2	TRBJ2-7	.
TGTGCCAGCAGAACACAGGGAATGTATGGCTACACCTTC	CASRTQGMYGYTF	TRBV6-5	.	TRBJ1-2	.
TGTGCCAGCGGCCTTGGACAGGGCATGTCACCCCTCCACTTT	CASGLGQGMSPLHF	TRBV6-5	TRBD1	TRBJ1-6	.
TGCGCCAGCAGCCGGGGGACAGGGCTCTATGGCTACACCTTC	CASSRGTGLYGYTF	TRBV5-1	TRBD1	TRBJ1-2	.
TGTGCCAGCAGACCCTTCGGTAGCTACAATGAGCAGTTCTTC	CASRPFGSYNEQFF	TRBV2	.	TRBJ2-1	.
TGTGCCAGCAGACCAACCGGGACAGGGGACAATCAGCCCCAGCATTTT	CASRPTGTGDNQPQHF	TRBV28	TRBD1	TRBJ1-5	.
TGCAGCGCGGGCGGGACAGGCTCTGGAAACACCATATATTTT	CSAGGTGSGNTIYF	TRBV29-1	TRBD1	TRBJ1-3	.
TGTGCCAGCAGCCCTACCTTCCCCGTCTCCTACAATGAGCAGTTCTTC	CASSPTFPVSYNEQFF	TRBV4-2	.	TRBJ2-1	.
TGTGCCAGCAGCTCCAGGACAGGGGGTAACACCGGGGAGCTGTTTTTT	CASSSRTGGNTGELFF	TRBV11-3	TRBD1	TRBJ2-2	.
TGTGCCAGCAGCCTAGGGACAGGACCTGGAAACACCATATATTTT	CASSLGTGPGNTIYF	TRBV7-8	TRBD1	TRBJ1-3	few
TGTGCCAGCAGCTTCAGGGGGCGCGAGGAAAAACTGTTTTTT	CASSFRGREEKLFF	TRBV7-9	TRBD1	TRBJ1-4	.
TGTGCCAGCAGTGGACAGGGTATGGAGACCCAGTACTTC	CASSGQGMETQYF	TRBV6-1	TRBD1	TRBJ2-5	.
TGTGCCAGCAGTTTAACAGCGGGGGCGAATCAGCCCCAGCATTTT	CASSLTAGANQPQHF	TRBV27	.	TRBJ1-5	.
TGTGCCAGCAGCTTCGGGTTAGGCTACAATGAGCAGTTCTTC	CASSFGLGYNEQFF	TRBV7-6	.	TRBJ2-1	.
TGCGCCAGCAGCTCGACTAGCGGAGCTTACAATGAGCAGTTCTTC	CASSSTSGAYNEQFF	TRBV5-1	TRBD2	TRBJ2-1	.
TGTGCCAGCTCACCCTCGGCGGGGGCCAATGAGCAGTTCTTC	CASSPSAGANEQFF	TRBV18	.	TRBJ2-1	.
TGTGCCATCACCGGGACAGCGAACACTGAAGCTTTCTTT	CAITGTANTEAFF	TRBV10-3	TRBD1	TRBJ1-1	.
TGCAGCGTTTTAGCGGGGTGGGGCACAGATACGCAGTATTTT	CSVLAGWGTDTQYF	TRBV29-1	TRBD2	TRBJ2-3	.
TGTGCCAGCAGTTACTCAGGGACAGGGGGTTACGAGCAGTACTTC	CASSYSGTGGYEQYF	TRBV6-5	TRBD1	TRBJ2-7	few
TGTGCCAGCAGACCAAACAGGGAGAATTCACCCCTCCACTTT	CASRPNRENSPLHF	TRBV2	.	TRBJ1-6	.
TGTGCCAGCAGCGGCAGGCGGGGGGCGAGCACAGATACGCAGTATTTT	CASSGRRGASTDTQYF	TRBV9	TRBD2	TRBJ2-3	.
TGCGCCAGCAGCTCACAGGGGTTTGGCGAAAAACTGTTTTTT	CASSSQGFGEKLFF	TRBV5-1	TRBD1	TRBJ1-4	.
TGTGCCAGCCTCGGACAGATCAAAAACATTCAGTACTTC	CASLGQIKNIQYF	TRBV28	.	TRBJ2-4	.
TGTGCCAGCAGCCCAGGGGACACTGAAGCTTTCTTT	CASSPGDTEAFF	TRBV5-6	.	TRBJ1-1	.
TGTGCCAGCAGTGGAGGGAGCGGGGGGGCGGCCACCGGGGAGCTGTTTTTT	CASSGGSGGAATGELFF	TRBV6-1	TRBD2	TRBJ2-2	.
TGTGCCAGCAGCCAGGGCACGAACTATGGCTACACCTTC	CASSQGTNYGYTF	TRBV14	.	TRBJ1-2	.
TGTGCCAGCAGTGTGATTCTTCCGGGACAGAACACTGAAGCTTTCTTT	CASSVILPGQNTEAFF	TRBV28	.	TRBJ1-1	.
TGCGCCAGCAGCTTGGAGACAGGGCAAGAATCCTATGGCTACACCTTC	CASSLETGQESYGYTF	TRBV5-1	TRBD1	TRBJ1-2	once
TGTGCCAGCAATGGACAGGCCTATAATTCACCCCTCCACTTT	CASNGQAYNSPLHF	TRBV6-4	TRBD1	TRBJ1-6	.
TGTGCCAGTAGGGAGTGGGCTAGCGGGGGAACTGGGGCCAACGTCCTGACTTTC	CASREWASGGTGANVLTF	TRBV19	TRBD2	TRBJ2-6	.
TGTGCCAGCAGACAACTAACAGGGGCGACAGATACGCAGTATTTT	CASRQLTGATDTQYF	TRBV6-5	TRBD1	TRBJ2-3	.
TGTGCCATCAGTGAGTCGGGCGAGATCACTGAAGCTTTCTTT	CAISESGEITEAFF	TRBV10-3	.	TRBJ1-1	.
TGTGCCAGCAGCTCCTCTAGCGGTTTATTAGAGACCCAGTACTTC	CASSSSSGLLETQYF	TRBV7-2	TRBD2	TRBJ2-5	.
TGTGCCAGCAGGACGACAGGGGGCAGCACAGATACGCAGTATTTT	CASRTTGGSTDTQYF	TRBV7-3	TRBD1	TRBJ2-3	once
TGTGCCAGCAGTTTAACCGGGACAGGGAACACCGGGGAGCTGTTTTTT	CASSLTGTGNTGELFF	TRBV27	TRBD1	TRBJ2-2	once